This TCR beta chain was identified during a study of T cell repertoires in cytomegalovirus infection. Across the study: From public TCR beta signatures came an indication of both CMV infection and matching HLA type.

Germline trimming cut 8 bases from V and 3 bases from J; bases unmatched to any gene: 6. CDR3 size: 13 residues. CDR1 and CDR2 (germline): MDHEN, SYDVKM. Study-wide points: There were HLA-C-restricted CMV-specific TCR beta clonotypes dominating the ex vivo response.

TCRdb reanalysed the reads using MiXCR and keeps one entry per CDR3 protein. The sample carries hundreds of thousands of distinct CDR3 sequences, roughly a sixth recorded once. Details on this clonotype: Its specificity is not known.

Material for sequencing was PBMCs. This receptor was identified in a human donor in good health (CMV status not recorded). Some clones in this sample may be carry-over from other donors' samples. The rearrangement uses TRBV28 and TRBJ1-2, with 7 bases that match TRBD1. The CDR3 DNA is TGTGCCAGCGGGTCAGGGGGTGACTATGGCTACACCTTC. Translation gives CASGSGGDYGYTF.